This T cell receptor (beta chain) was captured by sequencing in a study of chemoradiotherapy in HPV16-positive cancers. Study-wide results and caveats: Better recurrence-free survival went with HPV-responsive T-cell expansion in HPV16-positive patients. Candidate HPV-specific clones and E7-related TCR motifs grew in tumor during treatment. Only a couple of HPV16-positive patients supplied the functional HPV-specificity definition.

Here immunoSEQ multiplex PCR was the method, and the copy in TCRdb shows in-frame clones only, minus some. The sample records approximately 12,000 clones, 90% being singletons. Per the germline V gene, CDR1 is SGHNT and CDR2 is YENEEA. The V gene lost 3 bases and the J gene lost 1 base, with 8 bases spanning the gap. This CDR3 has 14 amino acids. For this clone: Its antigen is unknown.

The source is a human donor with HPV-associated anogenital cancer. This specimen was acquired from a patient who underwent chemoradiotherapy. The rearrangement links TRBV11-3 to TRBJ2-3; TRBD2 is a possible D gene (5 bases). CDR3 bases: TGTGCCAGCAGCTTCGGGCGGGGCACAGATACGCAGTATTTT. Residues: CASSFGRGTDTQYF.